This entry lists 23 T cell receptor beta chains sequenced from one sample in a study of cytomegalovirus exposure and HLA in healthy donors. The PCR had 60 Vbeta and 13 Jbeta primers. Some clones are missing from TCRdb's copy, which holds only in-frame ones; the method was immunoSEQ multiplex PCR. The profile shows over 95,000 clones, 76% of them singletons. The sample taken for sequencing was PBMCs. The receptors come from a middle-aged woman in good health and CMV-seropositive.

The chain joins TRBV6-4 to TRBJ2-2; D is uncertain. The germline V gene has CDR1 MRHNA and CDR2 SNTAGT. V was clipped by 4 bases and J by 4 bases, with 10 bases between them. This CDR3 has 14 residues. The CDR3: CASSALPGTGELFF. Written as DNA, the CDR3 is TGTGCCAGCAGTGCTCTCCCCGGCACCGGGGAGCTGTTTTTT.

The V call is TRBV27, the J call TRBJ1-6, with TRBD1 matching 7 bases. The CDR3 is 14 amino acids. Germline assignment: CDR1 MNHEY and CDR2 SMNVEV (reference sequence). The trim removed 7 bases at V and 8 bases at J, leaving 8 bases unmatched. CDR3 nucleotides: TGTGCCAGCAATGAGGGGGCGGATCATTCACCCCTCCACTTT. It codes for CASNEGADHSPLHF.

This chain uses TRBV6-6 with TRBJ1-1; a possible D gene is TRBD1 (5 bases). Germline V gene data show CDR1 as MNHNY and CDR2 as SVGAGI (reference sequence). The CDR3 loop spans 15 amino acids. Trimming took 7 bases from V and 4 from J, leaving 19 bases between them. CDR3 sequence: CASIQSWRGFTEAFF. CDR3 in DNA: TGTGCCAGCATCCAATCCTGGAGGGGTTTCACTGAAGCTTTCTTT.

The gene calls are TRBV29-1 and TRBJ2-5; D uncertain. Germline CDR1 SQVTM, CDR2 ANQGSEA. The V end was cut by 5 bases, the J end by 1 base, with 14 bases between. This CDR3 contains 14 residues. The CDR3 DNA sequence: TGCAGCGTTTATCTCAGCCAGGCCCAAGAGACCCAGTACTTC. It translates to CSVYLSQAQETQYF.

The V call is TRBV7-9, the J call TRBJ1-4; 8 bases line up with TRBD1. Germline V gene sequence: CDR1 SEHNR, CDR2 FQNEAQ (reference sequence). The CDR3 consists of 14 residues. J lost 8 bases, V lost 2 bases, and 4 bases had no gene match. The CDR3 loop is CASSLRTGQEKLFF. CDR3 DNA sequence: TGTGCCAGCAGCTTACGGACAGGGCAAGAAAAACTGTTTTTT.

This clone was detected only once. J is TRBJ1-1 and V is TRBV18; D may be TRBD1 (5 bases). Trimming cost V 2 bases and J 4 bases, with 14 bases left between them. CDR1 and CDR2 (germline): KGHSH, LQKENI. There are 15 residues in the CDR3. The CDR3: CASSPFGQGGTEAFF. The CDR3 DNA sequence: TGTGCCAGCTCACCATTTGGGCAGGGCGGCACTGAAGCTTTCTTT. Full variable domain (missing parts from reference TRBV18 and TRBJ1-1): NAGVMQNPRHLVRRRGQEARLRCSPMKGHSHVYWYRQLPEEGLKFMVYLQKENIIDESGMPKERFSAEFPKEGPSILRIQQVVRGDSAAYFCASSPFGQGGTEAFFGQGTRLTVV.

CDR3 protein: CASSLQISGGQPQHF. The CDR3 coding sequence is TGTGCCAGCAGCCTCCAAATTTCAGGGGGTCAGCCCCAGCATTTT. The chain has TRBV7-2 and TRBJ1-5, with TRBD1 matching over 7 bases. From germline, CDR1 is SGHTA and CDR2 FQGNSA. The CDR3 sequence is 15 residues long. Germline trimming cut 5 bases from V and 6 bases from J; bases unmatched to any gene: 10.

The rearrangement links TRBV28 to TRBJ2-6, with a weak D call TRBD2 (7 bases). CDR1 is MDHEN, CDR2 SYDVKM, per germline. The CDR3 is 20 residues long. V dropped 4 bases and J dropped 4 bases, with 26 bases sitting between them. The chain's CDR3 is CASSSRDYRAGVTGANVLTF. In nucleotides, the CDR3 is TGTGCCAGCAGTTCTAGGGATTACAGGGCGGGGGTAACGGGGGCCAACGTCCTGACTTTC.

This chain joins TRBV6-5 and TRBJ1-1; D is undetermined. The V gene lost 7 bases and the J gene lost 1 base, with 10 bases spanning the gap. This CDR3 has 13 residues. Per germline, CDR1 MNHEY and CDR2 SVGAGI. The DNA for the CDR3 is TGTGCCAGCAAAGCCCTGCAGAACACTGAAGCTTTCTTT. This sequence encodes CASKALQNTEAFF.

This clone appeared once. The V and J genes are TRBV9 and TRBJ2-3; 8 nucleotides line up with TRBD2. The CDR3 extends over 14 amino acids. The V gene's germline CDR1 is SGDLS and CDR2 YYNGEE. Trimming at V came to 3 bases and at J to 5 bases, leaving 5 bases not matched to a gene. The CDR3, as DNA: TGTGCCAGCAGCGCAGGGACTAGGGGAGATACGCAGTATTTT. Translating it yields CASSAGTRGDTQYF. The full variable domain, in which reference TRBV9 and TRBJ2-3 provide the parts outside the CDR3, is DSGVTQTPKHLITATGQRVTLRCSPRSGDLSVYWYQQSLDQGLQFLIQYYNGEERAKGNILERFSAQQFPDLHSELNLSSLELGDSALYFCASSAGTRGDTQYFGPGTRLTVL.

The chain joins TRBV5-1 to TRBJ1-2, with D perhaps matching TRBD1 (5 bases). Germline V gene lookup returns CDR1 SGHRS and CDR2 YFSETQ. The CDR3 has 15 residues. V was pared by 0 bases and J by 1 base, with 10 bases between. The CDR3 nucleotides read TGCGCCAGCAGCTTGGATCAGGGTGATAACTATGGCTACACCTTC. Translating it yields CASSLDQGDNYGYTF.

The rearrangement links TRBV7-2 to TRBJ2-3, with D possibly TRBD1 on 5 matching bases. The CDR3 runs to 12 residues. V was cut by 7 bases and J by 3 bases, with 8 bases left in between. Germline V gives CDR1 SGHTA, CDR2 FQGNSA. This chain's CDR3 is CASMKGTDTQYF. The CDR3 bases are TGTGCCAGCATGAAGGGGACAGATACGCAGTATTTT.

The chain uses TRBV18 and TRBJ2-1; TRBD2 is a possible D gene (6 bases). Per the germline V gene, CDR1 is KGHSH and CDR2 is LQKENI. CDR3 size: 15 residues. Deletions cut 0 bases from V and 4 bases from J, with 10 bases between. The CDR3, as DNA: TGTGCCAGCTCACCACCGAATAGCGGATACAATGAGCAGTTCTTC. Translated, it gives CASSPPNSGYNEQFF.

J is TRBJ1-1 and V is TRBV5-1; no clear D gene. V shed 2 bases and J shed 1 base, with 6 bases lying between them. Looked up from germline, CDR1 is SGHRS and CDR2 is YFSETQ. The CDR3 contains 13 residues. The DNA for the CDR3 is TGCGCCAGCAGCTTTGCAGGGAACACTGAAGCTTTCTTT. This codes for CASSFAGNTEAFF.

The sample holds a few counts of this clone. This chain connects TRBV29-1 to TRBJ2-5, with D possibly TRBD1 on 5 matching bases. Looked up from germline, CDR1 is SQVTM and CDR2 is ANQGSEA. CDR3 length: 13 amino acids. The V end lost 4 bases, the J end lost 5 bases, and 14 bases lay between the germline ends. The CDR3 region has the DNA TGCAGCGTTGGATCAGGGCTTGGGGAGACCCAGTACTTC. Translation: CSVGSGLGETQYF.

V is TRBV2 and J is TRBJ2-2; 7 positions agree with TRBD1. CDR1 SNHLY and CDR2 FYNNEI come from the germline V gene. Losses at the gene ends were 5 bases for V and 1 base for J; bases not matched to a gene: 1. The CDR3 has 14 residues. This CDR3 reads CASSRTGNTGELFF. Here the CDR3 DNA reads TGTGCCAGCAGTCGGACAGGGAACACCGGGGAGCTGTTTTTT.

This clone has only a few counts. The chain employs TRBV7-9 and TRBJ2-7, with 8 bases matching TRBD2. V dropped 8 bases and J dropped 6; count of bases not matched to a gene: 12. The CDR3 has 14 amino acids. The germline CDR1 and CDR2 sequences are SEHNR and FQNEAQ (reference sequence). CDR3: CASGSFRGGPEQYF. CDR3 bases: TGTGCCAGCGGGAGCTTCCGGGGGGGCCCCGAGCAGTACTTC.

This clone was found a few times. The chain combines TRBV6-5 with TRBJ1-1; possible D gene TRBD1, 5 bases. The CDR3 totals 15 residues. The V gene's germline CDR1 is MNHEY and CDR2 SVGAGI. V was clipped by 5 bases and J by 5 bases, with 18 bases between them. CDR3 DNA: TGTGCCAGCAGTACACCCCAGGAGGGACGGACTGAAGCTTTCTTT. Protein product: CASSTPQEGRTEAFF.

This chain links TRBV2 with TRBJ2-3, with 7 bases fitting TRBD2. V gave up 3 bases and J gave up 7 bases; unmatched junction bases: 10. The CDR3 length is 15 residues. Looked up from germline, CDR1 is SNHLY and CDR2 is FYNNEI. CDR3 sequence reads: CASSDPGTTRHTQYF. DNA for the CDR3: TGTGCCAGCAGTGACCCCGGGACTACCAGACATACGCAGTATTTT.

CDR3 sequence (DNA): TGTGCCAGCAGTCCCTCTCCCAGGGACACGGGTGGCTACACCTTC. This sequence encodes CASSPSPRDTGGYTF. The chain joins TRBV27 to TRBJ1-2; D is perhaps TRBD1 (6 bases). This CDR3 contains 15 residues. Germline assignment: CDR1 MNHEY and CDR2 SMNVEV (reference sequence). With 5 bases removed from V and 7 bases from J, the gap between germline ends came to 20 bases.

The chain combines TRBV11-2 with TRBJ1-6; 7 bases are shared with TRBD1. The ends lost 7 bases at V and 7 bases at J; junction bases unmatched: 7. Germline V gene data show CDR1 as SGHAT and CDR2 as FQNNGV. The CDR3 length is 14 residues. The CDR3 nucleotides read TGTGCCAGCACTCCAGGGACAGCCAATTCACCCCTCCACTTT. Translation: CASTPGTANSPLHF.

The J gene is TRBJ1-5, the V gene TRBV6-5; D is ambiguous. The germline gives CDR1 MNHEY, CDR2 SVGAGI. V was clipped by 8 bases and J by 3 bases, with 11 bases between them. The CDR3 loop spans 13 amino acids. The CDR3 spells CASGLGYNQPQHF. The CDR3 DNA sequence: TGTGCCAGCGGTTTGGGCTACAATCAGCCCCAGCATTTT.

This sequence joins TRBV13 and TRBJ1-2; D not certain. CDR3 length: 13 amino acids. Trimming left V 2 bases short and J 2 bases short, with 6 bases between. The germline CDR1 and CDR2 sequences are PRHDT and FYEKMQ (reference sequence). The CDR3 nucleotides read TGTGCCAGCAGCTTATCCCTAAACTATGGCTACACCTTC. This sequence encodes CASSLSLNYGYTF.